This record concerns one T cell receptor beta chain sequence. Its target antigen remains unknown. Per-base quality was not reported, and no clone a single base away is much larger than it. In the ViraFEST assay, PBMC were stimulated with viral peptide pools, and TCR sequencing was then used to find antigen-specific CD4+ T cell clonotypes based on their expansion. After around eleven days of culture, CD4+ T cells were isolated with the EasySep CD4+ T cell isolation kit. Two doses of either the BNT162b2 or the mRNA-1273 mRNA SARS-CoV-2 vaccine were administered to participants. Negative nucleocapsid antibody results before and after vaccination confirmed that the healthy vaccine recipients had no prior SARS-CoV-2 infection. Approximately 2 million PBMC per well were cultured with approximately 10 ug/ml peptides in IMDM containing 5% human AB serum, 8.5 to 10 IU/ml IL-2 and gentamicin. Half of the culture medium was replaced with fresh IL-2-containing medium on days 3 and 7. Unless noted otherwise, every peptide stimulation condition was cultured in triplicate wells. Using Ficoll-Paque Plus gradient centrifugation, PBMC were separated from whole blood and then either used fresh or cryopreserved at -140C. The overlapping peptide pools covered the spike proteins of SARS-CoV-2 and of the common cold coronaviruses HCoV-NL63, HCoV-OC43 and HCoV-229E. The QIAamp micro DNA kit was used to extract genomic DNA from the cultured CD4+ T cells.

V lost 4 bases and J lost 6 bases, and the count of bases not matched to a germline gene is 8. The germline V gene (reference sequence) gives CDR1 as LGHDT and CDR2 as YNNKEL. The CDR3 runs 14 residues from the cysteine to the phenylalanine. Kept here is only the CDR3 DNA, which spans 42 bases and is read in frame from base 1. The data were taken from a study of vaccination effects on CD4 cells after COVID-19 (dated by TCRdb to between 2020 and 2023). The study in broad terms: Across the study, the median time from the second dose to post-vaccine sampling was 72 days (range 14 to 241). SARS-CoV-2 spike-specific CD4+ TCR repertoires were compared before and after mRNA vaccination in COVID-19 convalescent patients and in infection-naive vaccine recipients. A total of over nine COVID-19 convalescent patients and a few SARS-CoV-2-naive healthy vaccine recipients were included in the full study. In the study, cultures from other donors were sequenced using the Oncomine TCR Beta short-read assay on an Illumina iSeq 100.

Overall study results and their limits: The study was limited by a small number of convalescent patients and lacked early post-infection timepoints. Clones induced by infection and clones induced by vaccination both contracted markedly at late timepoints after vaccination, which fits with T cell responses waning over time. In healthy vaccine recipients, vaccine-induced clones were almost all SARS-CoV-2 mono-reactive, with only 1 of 255 being cross-reactive with common cold coronaviruses.

The method behind the library was the immunoSEQ multiplex PCR assay. DNA from the cultured, isolated CD4+ T cells was subjected to TCR beta CDR3 sequencing. The paper's processing steps were these. Non-productive TCR sequences were removed and reads were trimmed to the CDR3 region, keeping CDR3s of at least 7 amino acids. The MANAFEST web app was used to identify antigen-specific clonotypes by comparing expansion in peptide wells with expansion in reference cultures. Positive clones required FDR<0.05 expansion versus reference and all other wells, odds ratio above 5, and frequency above 0.1% in two replicate wells. Cross-reactive clonotypes were defined as significantly expanded in SARS-CoV-2 spike wells and in at least one common cold coronavirus spike condition. CDR3 similarity was assessed by Levenshtein distance with the stringdist R package, and unrooted trees were built with ape in R 3.6.1. The immuneACCESS repertoire file appears here via TCRdb, limited to in-frame rearrangements. These files lack a portion of the clones; in checked studies, under half of the deficit traces to unresolved V genes, and the cause of the others is not known. D and trimming come from the DNA, and the V and J calls and clone size come from that table. The sample table contains roughly 63,000 clones; only one count was recorded for around 78% of them. About 2.1% of the sample lies in the top ten.

The source was CD4+ T cells from PBMCs cultured with HCoV-OC43 spike peptides, collected after COVID-19 vaccination. According to the study, the label for this sample's cell subset or site signals: HCoV-OC43 spike overlapping peptide pool stimulation. The source of this sequence is a human donor who received a COVID-19 vaccine. The sequence is built from TRBV3-1 (or the pseudogene TRBV3-2) and TRBJ1-2; 7 central nucleotides agree with TRBD1. The CDR3 region: CASSLENRGHGYTF. The DNA sequence reads TGTGCCAGCAGCCTAGAAAACAGGGGTCATGGCTACACCTTC.